This T cell receptor (beta chain) was sequenced for a study of blood T cell repertoires in COVID-19. In the authors' workflow: Amplification with reference gene primers provided the estimates of nucleated cell counts. The repertoire was sequenced with immunoSEQ multiplex PCR; TCRdb's copy has only in-frame clones and lacks some. From that table come the V and J calls and clone size; the DNA was used to work out D and trimming. The data contain over 150,000 clones, under 90% of them singletons. V was cut by 9 bases and J by 7 bases, with 16 bases left in between. Germline V gives CDR1 MDHEN, CDR2 SYDVKM. The CDR3 spans 14 residues.

V usage is TRBV28 and J usage is TRBJ1-6; weak D call: TRBD1 (5 bases). The sample taken for sequencing was peripheral blood. The origin of this receptor is a woman older than 75 with active or convalescent COVID-19. CDR3 in DNA: TGTGCCAGTGCCCTTCGGGACTGGAATTCACCCCTCCACTTT. This encodes CASALRDWNSPLHF.